This T cell receptor beta chain emerged from a study of early T cells in non-severe SARS-CoV-2 infection. Across the study: Bulk RNA isolated from unsorted whole blood underwent sequencing; chains were not paired. Broader study findings: A preference for anti-spike CD8 responses marked VDJdb matching, which missed private and CD4 specificities.

This clonotype appeared many times. Its antigen is undetermined. Individually, cDNA molecules had unique molecular identifiers attached to them. Via MiXCR, TCRdb re-called the 5' RACE reads, giving one row per CDR3 protein. This sample yields tens of thousands of distinct CDR3 sequences, of which about 4.9% are seen a single time; over 20% belongs to the top ten. The ends lost 1 base at V and 0 bases at J; junction bases unmatched: 11. The CDR3 runs to 19 residues. Germline-derived CDR1 and CDR2 are SGHTA and FQGTGA. The TCR was taken from an adult who was a healthcare worker with PCR-confirmed SARS-CoV-2 infection or an uninfected control (not recorded which). The rearrangement uses TRBV7-3 and TRBJ2-2; 7 bases are a match to TRBD2. Sequenced: whole blood. The DNA for the CDR3 is TGTGCCAGCAGCTTAAGTGTGTTGCCCGGGGGGACGAACACCGGGGAGCTGTTTTTT. Translation gives CASSLSVLPGGTNTGELFF.